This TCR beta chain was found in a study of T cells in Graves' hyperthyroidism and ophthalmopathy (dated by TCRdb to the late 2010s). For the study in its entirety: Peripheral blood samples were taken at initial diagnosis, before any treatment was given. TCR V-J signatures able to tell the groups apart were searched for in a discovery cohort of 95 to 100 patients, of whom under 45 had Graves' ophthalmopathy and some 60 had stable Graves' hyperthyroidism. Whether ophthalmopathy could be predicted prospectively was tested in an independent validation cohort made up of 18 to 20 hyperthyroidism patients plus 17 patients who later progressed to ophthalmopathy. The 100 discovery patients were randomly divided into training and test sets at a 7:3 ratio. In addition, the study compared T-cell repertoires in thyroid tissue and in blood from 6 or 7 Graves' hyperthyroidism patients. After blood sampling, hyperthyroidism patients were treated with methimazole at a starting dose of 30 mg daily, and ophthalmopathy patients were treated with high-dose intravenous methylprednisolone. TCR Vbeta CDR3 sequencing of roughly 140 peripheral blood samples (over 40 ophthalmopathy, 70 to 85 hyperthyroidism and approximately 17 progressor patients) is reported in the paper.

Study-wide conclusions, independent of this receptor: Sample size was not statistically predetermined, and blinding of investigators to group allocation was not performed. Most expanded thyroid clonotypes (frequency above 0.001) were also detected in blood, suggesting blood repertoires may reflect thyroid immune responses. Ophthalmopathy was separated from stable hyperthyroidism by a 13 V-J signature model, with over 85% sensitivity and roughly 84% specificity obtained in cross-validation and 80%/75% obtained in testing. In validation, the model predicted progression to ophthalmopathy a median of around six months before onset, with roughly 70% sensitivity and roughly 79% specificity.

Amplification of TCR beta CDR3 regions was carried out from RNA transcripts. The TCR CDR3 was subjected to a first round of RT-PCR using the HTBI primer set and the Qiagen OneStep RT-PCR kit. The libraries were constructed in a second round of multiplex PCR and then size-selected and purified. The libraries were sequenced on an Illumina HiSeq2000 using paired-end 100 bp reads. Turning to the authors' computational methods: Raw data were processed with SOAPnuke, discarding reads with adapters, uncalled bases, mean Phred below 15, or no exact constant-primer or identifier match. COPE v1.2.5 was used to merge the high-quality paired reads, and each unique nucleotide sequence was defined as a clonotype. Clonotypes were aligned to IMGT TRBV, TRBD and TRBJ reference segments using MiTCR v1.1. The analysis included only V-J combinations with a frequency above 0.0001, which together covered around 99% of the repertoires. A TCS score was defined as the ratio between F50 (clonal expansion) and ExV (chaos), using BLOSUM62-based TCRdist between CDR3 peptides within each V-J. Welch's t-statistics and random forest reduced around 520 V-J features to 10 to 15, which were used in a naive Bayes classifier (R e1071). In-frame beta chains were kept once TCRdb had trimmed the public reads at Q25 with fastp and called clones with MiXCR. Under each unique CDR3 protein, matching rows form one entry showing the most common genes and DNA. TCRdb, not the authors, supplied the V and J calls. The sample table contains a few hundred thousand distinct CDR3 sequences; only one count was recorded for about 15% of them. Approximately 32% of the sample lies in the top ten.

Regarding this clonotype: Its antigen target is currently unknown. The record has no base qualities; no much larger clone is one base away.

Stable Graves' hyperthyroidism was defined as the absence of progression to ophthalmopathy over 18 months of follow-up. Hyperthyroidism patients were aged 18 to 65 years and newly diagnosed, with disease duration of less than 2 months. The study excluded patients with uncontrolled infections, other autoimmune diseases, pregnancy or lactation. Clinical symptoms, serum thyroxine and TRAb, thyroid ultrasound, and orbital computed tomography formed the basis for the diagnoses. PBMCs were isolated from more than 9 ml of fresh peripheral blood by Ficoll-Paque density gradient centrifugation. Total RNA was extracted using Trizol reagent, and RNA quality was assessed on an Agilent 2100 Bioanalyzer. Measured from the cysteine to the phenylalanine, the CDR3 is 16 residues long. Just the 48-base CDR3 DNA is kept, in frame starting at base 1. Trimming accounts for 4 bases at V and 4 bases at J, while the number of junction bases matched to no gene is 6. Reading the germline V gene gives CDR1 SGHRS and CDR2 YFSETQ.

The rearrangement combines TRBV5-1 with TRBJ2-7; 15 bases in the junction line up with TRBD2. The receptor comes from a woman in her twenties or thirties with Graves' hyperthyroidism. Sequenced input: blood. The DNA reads TGCGCCAGCAGCGTGGGACTAGCGGGAGGTATTTACGAGCAGTACTTC. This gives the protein CASSVGLAGGIYEQYF.